The 5 T cell receptor beta chains below come from one sample, sequenced in a study of identical twins. TCRdb re-called the 5' RACE reads with MiXCR, one entry per CDR3 protein. The table lists 450,000 to 500,000 distinct CDR3 sequences, 13% to 15% of them singletons. A further study also used this sample, focusing on yellow fever vaccine responses in identical twins.

Sequencing was performed on CD4+ T cells sorted from blood. Receptors were obtained from a woman under 30 in good health.

V is TRBV19 and J is TRBJ1-5, with D perhaps matching TRBD1 (5 bases). CDR3 length: 15 amino acids. Germline CDR1 and CDR2: LNHDA and SQIVND (reference sequence). V was clipped by 11 bases and J by 3 bases, with 20 bases between them. Written as DNA, the CDR3 is TGTGCCGCGTCAAGAGTCGGGGCATACAATCAGCCCCAGCATTTT. Protein product: CAASRVGAYNQPQHF. The whole variable domain, filled in from reference TRBV19 and TRBJ1-5, reads DGGITQSPKYLFRKEGQNVTLSCEQNLNHDAMYWYRQDPGQGLRLIYYSQIVNDFQKGDIAEGYSVSREKKESFPLTVTSAQKNPTAFYLCAASRVGAYNQPQHFGDGTRLSIL.

This chain uses TRBV11-1 with TRBJ2-7; perhaps TRBD2 as D (6 bases). The CDR3 loop spans 17 amino acids. CDR1 and CDR2 (germline): SGHAT, FQDESV (reference sequence). V lost 5 bases to trimming and J lost 0 bases, with 20 bases between them. CDR3: CASSPNTGSLGSYEQYF. In DNA, the CDR3 is TGTGCCAGCAGCCCCAACACCGGGAGTCTTGGCTCCTACGAGCAGTACTTC.

The chain links TRBV6-1 to TRBJ1-1; 9 nucleotides match TRBD1. Germline V lookup: CDR1 MNHNS, CDR2 SASEGT. Trimming at V came to 7 bases and at J to 5 bases, leaving 5 bases not matched to a gene. The CDR3 runs 13 residues. The CDR3 DNA sequence: TGTGCCAGCACAGGACAGGGGAGGACTGAAGCTTTCTTT. Protein sequence: CASTGQGRTEAFF.

The sample holds a few counts of this clonotype. The chain recombines TRBV10-3 with TRBJ2-1; D possibly corresponds to TRBD1 (6 bases). V was shortened by 4 bases and J by 3 bases, with 13 bases between the two germline ends. This CDR3 has 15 residues. Germline V gives CDR1 ENHRY, CDR2 SYGVKD. Here the CDR3 DNA reads TGTGCCATCAGTGCACCCAACAGGGACTACAATGAGCAGTTCTTC. Its protein is CAISAPNRDYNEQFF.

In its sample, this clonotype was seen a few times. This chain joins TRBV29-1 and TRBJ2-3, with D possibly TRBD2 on 6 matching bases. Germline-derived CDR1 and CDR2 are SQVTM and ANQGSEA. Trimming stripped 0 bases from V and 2 bases from J, with 12 bases between. The CDR3 has 15 residues. The CDR3 loop reads CSVEDISGLTDTQYF. The CDR3, as DNA: TGCAGCGTTGAAGATATTAGCGGACTCACAGATACGCAGTATTTT.